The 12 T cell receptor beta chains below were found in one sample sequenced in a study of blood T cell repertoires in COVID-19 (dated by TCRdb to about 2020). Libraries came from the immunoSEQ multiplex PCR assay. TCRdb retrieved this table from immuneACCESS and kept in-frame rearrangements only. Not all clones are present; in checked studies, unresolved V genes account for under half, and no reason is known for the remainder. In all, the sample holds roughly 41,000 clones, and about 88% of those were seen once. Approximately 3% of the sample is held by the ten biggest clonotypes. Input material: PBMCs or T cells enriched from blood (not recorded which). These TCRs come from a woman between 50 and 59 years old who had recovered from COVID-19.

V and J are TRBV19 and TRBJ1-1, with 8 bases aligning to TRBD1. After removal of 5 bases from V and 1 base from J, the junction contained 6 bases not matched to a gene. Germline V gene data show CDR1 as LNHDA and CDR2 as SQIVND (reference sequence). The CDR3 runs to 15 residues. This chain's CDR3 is CASSAQTGANTEAFF. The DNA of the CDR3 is TGTGCCAGTAGTGCCCAGACAGGGGCGAACACTGAAGCTTTCTTT.

CDR3 sequence reads: CAWSVQLNEKLFF. The CDR3 nucleotides are TGTGCCTGGAGTGTACAGCTTAATGAAAAACTGTTTTTT. The chain has TRBV30 and TRBJ1-4, with D hard to call. The CDR3 is 13 amino acids. Trimming stripped 0 bases from V and 4 bases from J, with 6 bases between. Germline V gene data show CDR1 as GTSNPN and CDR2 as SVGIG (reference sequence).

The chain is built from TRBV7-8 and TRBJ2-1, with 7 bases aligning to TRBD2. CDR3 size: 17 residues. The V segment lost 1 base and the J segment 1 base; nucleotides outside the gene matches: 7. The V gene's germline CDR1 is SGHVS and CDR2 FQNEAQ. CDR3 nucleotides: TGTGCCAGCAGCTTAGATCTTAGCGGGTTGTCCTACAATGAGCAGTTCTTC. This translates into CASSLDLSGLSYNEQFF.

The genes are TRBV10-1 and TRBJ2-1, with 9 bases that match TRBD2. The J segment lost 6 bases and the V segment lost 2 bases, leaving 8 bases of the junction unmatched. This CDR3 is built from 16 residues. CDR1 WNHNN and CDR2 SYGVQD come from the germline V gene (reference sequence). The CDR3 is CASSELRTSVGNEQFF. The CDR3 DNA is TGCGCCAGCAGTGAGCTCAGGACTAGCGTAGGCAATGAGCAGTTCTTC.

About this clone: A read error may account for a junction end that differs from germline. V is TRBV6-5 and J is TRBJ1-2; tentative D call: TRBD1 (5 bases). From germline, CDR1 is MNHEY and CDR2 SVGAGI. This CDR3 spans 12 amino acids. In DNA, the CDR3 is TGTGCCAGCAGTCACTCAGGGAGTGGCTACACCTTC. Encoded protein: CASSHSGSGYTF.

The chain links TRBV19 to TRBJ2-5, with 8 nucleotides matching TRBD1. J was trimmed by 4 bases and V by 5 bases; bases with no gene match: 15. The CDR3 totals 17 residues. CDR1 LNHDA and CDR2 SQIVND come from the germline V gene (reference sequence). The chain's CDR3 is CASSSQGAGGGRETQYF. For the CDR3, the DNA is TGTGCCAGTAGTTCCCAGGGGGCGGGCGGTGGGCGAGAGACCCAGTACTTC.

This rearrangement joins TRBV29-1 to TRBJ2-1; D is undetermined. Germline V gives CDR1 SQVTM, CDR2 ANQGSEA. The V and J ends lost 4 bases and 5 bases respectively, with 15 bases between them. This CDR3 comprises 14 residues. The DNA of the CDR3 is TGCAGCGTTGGTTCAGACTGGATGAACAATGAGCAGTTCTTC. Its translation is CSVGSDWMNNEQFF.

The CDR3 protein is CASSLGPLLQGNTGELFF. Here the CDR3 DNA reads TGCGCCAGCAGCTTGGGCCCCTTACTGCAGGGAAACACCGGGGAGCTGTTTTTT. The J gene is TRBJ2-2, the V gene TRBV5-1; D possibly corresponds to TRBD1 (5 bases). Germline V gene sequence: CDR1 SGHRS, CDR2 YFSETQ. CDR3 size: 18 residues. Trimming shortened V by 0 bases and J by 2 bases, and 17 bases separated the two germline ends.

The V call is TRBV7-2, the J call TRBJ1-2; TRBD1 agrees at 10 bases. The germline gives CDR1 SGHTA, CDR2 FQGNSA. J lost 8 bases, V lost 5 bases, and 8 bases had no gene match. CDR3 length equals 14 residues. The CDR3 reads CASSTRQGAVGYTF. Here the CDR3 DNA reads TGTGCCAGCAGCACTAGACAGGGGGCGGTCGGCTACACCTTC.

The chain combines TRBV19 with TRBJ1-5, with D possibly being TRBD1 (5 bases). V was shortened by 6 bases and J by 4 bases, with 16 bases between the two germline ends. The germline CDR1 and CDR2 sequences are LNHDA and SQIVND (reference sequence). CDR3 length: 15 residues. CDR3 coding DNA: TGTGCCAGTAGCATGGGGCAGGGTGGTAATCAGCCCCAGCATTTT. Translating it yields CASSMGQGGNQPQHF.

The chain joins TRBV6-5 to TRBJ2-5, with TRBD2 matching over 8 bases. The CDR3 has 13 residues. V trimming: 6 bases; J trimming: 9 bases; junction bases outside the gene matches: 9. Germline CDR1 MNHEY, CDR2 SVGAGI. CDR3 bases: TGTGCCAGCAGGGCTAGCGGGCCCGCGGCCCAGTACTTC. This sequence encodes CASRASGPAAQYF.

The DNA of the CDR3 is TGTGCCAGCTCACCAATGCTTGGACTAGCTGGAACCCACGAGCAGTACTTC. It specifies CASSPMLGLAGTHEQYF. This chain connects TRBV18 to TRBJ2-7; the match to TRBD2 covers 8 bases. The CDR3 is 17 residues long. Germline trimming cut 2 bases from V and 5 bases from J; bases unmatched to any gene: 14. Germline CDR1 reads KGHSH; CDR2 reads LQKENI.